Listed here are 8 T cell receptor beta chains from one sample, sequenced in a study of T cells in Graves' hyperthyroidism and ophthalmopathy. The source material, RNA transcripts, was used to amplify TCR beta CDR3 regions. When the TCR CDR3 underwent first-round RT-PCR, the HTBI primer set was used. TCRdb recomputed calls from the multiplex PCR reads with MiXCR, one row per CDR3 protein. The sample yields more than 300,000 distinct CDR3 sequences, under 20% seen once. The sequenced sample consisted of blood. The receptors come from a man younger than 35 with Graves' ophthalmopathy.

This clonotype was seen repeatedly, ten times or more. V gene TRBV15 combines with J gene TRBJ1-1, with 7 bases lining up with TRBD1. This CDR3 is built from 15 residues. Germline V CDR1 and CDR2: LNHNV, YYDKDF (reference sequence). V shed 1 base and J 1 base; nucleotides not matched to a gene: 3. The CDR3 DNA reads TGTGCCACCAGCAGAGGCCCAGGGGGGAACACTGAAGCTTTCTTT. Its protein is CATSRGPGGNTEAFF.

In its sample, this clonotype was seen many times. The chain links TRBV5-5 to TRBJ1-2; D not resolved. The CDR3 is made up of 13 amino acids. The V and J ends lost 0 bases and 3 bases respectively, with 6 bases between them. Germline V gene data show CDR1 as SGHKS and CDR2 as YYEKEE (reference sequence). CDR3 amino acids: CASSLDLDYGYTF. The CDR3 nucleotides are TGTGCCAGCAGCTTGGACCTAGACTATGGCTACACCTTC.

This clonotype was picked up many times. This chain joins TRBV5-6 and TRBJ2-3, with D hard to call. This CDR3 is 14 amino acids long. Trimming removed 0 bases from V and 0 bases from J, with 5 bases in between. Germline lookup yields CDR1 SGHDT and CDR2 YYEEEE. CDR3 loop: CASSLEQSTDTQYF. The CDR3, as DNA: TGTGCCAGCAGCTTGGAACAGAGCACAGATACGCAGTATTTT. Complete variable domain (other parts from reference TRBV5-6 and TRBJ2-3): DAGVTQSPTHLIKTRGQQVTLRCSPKSGHDTVSWYQQALGQGPQFIFQYYEEEERQRGNFPDRFSGHQFPNYSSELNVNALLLGDSALYLCASSLEQSTDTQYFGPGTRLTVL.

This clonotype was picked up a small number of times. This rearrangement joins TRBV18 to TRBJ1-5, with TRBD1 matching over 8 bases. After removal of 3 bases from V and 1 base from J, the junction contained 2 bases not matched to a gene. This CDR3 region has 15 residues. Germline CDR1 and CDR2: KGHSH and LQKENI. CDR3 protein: CASSPDRESNQPQHF. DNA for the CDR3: TGTGCCAGCTCACCGGACAGGGAAAGCAATCAGCCCCAGCATTTT.

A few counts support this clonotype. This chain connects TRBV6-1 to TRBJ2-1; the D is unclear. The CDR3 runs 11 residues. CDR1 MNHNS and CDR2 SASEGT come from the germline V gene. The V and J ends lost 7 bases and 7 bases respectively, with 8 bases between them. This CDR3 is CASTVGNEQFF. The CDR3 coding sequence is TGTGCCAGCACCGTCGGGAATGAGCAGTTCTTC.

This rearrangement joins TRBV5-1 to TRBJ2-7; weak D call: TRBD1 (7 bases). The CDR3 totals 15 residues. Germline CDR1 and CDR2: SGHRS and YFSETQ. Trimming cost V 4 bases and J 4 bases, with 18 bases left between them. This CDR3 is CASSPLGGQRYEQYF. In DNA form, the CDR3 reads TGCGCCAGCAGCCCCTTGGGGGGACAGAGATACGAGCAGTACTTC.

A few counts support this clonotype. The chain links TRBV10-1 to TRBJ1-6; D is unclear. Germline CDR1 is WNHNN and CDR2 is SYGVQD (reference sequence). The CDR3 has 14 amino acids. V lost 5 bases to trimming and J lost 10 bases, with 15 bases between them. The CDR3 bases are TGCGCCAGCAGTCCAGGACCCCCGGGGTCACCCCTCCACTTT. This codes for CASSPGPPGSPLHF.

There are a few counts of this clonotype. The CDR3 loop reads CASSPLAQDLNTEAFF. The CDR3 DNA reads as TGTGCCAGCTCACCATTGGCCCAAGACCTGAACACTGAAGCTTTCTTT. The chain combines TRBV18 with TRBJ1-1; D unresolved. The CDR3 is made up of 16 amino acids. CDR1 is KGHSH and CDR2 is LQKENI in the germline V gene. V was trimmed by 2 bases and J by 0 bases, leaving 13 bases between them.